This TCR beta chain derives from a study of blood T cell repertoires in COVID-19. For the study at large: Some COVID-19 samples were acute and others convalescent; all came from the United States, Italy and Spain. T cells, B-cell-depleted T cells, or PBMCs supplied cDNA or gDNA.

Original handling: Nucleated cell number was recorded as an estimate derived from reference gene primer amplification. TCRdb's table, derived via immunoSEQ multiplex PCR, lists solely in-frame clones and lacks some. V and J calls and clone size are those listed in that table; D and trimming were worked out from the DNA. Of 95,000 to 150,000 clones in the sample, 70% to 85% are singletons; the top ten hold approximately 4.9%. The clonotype was recovered from a woman between 65 and 79 years old with acute or convalescent COVID-19. Sequencing was done on a sample of peripheral blood.

The chain's CDR3 is CATDTGGSTDTQYF. CDR3 nucleotide sequence: TGTGCCACAGACACGGGGGGGAGCACAGATACGCAGTATTTT. V usage is TRBV6-5 and J usage is TRBJ2-3; 8 bases are a match to TRBD2. In germline, CDR1 is MNHEY, CDR2 SVGAGI. The junction had 6 bases not matched to a gene; V was cut back by 10 bases and J by 0 bases. CDR3 size: 14 residues.